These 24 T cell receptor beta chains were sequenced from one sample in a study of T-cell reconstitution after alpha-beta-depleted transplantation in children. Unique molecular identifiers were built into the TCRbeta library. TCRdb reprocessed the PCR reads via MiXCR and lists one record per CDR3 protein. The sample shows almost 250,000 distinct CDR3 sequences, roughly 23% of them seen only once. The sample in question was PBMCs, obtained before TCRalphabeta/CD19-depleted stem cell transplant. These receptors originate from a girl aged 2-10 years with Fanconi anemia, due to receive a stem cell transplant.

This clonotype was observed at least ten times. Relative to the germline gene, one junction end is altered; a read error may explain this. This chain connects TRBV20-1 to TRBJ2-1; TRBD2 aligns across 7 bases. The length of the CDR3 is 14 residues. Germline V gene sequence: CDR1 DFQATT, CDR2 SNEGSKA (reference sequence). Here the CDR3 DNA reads TGCAGTGCCAGAGGGACTAATCTACGCAATGAGCAGTTCTTC. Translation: CSARGTNLRNEQFF.

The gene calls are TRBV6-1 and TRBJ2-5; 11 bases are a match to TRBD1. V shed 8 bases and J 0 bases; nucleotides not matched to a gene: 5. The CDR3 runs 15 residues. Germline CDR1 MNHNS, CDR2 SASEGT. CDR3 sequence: CASGQGQGDQETQYF. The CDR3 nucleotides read TGTGCCAGCGGCCAGGGACAGGGGGACCAAGAGACCCAGTACTTC.

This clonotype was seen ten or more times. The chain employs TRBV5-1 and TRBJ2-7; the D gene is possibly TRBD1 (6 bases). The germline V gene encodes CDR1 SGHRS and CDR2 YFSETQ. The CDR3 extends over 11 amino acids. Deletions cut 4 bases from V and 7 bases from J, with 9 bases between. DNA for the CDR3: TGCGCCAGCAGCCTCGACAGGGAGCAGTACTTC. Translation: CASSLDREQYF.

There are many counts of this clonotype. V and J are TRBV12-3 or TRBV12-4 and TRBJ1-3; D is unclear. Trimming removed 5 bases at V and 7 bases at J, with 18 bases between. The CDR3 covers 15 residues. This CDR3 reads CASSPPHGMGNTIYF. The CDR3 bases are TGTGCCAGCAGTCCTCCCCACGGTATGGGGAACACCATATATTTT.

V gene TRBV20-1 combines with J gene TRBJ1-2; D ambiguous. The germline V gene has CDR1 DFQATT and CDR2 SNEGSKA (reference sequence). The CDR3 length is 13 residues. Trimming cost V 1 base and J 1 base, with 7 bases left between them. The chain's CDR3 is CSARGRFNYGYTF. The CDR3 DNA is TGCAGTGCTAGAGGGAGATTTAACTATGGCTACACCTTC.

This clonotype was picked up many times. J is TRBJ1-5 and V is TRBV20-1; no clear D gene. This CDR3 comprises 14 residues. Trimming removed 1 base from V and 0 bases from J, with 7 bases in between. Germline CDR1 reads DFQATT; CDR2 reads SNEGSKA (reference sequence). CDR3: CSARVHDSNQPQHF. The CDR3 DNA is TGCAGTGCTAGAGTGCACGATAGCAATCAGCCCCAGCATTTT.

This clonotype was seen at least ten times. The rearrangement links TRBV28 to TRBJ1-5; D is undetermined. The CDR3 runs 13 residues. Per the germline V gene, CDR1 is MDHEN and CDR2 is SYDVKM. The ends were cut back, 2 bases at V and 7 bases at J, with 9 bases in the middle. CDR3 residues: CASSLIGGQPQHF. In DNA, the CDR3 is TGTGCCAGCAGTTTAATTGGAGGACAGCCCCAGCATTTT. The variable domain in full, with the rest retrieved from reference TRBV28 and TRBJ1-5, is DVKVTQSSRYLVKRTGEKVFLECVQDMDHENMFWYRQDPGLGLRLIYFSYDVKMKEKGDIPEGYSVSREKKERFSLILESASTNQTSMYLCASSLIGGQPQHFGDGTRLSIL.

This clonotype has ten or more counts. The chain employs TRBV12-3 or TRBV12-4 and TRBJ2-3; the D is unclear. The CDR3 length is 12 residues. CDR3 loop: CVPSNHTDTQYF. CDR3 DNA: TGTGTGCCTTCGAACCACACAGATACGCAGTATTTT.

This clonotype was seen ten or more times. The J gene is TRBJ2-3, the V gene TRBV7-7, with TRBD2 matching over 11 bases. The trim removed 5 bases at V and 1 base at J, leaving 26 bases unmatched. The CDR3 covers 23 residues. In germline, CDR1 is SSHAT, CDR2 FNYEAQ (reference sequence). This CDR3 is CASSVSSVSDLGTSGTRTDTQYF. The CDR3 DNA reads TGTGCCAGCAGCGTTAGCAGTGTTTCCGACCTCGGGACTAGCGGAACTCGCACAGATACGCAGTATTTT.

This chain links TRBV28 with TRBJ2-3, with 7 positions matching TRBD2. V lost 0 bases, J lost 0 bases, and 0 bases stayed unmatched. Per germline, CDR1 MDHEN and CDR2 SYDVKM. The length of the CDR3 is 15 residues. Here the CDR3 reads CASSLWGGSTDTQYF. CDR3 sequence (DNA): TGTGCCAGCAGTTTATGGGGAGGGAGCACAGATACGCAGTATTTT.

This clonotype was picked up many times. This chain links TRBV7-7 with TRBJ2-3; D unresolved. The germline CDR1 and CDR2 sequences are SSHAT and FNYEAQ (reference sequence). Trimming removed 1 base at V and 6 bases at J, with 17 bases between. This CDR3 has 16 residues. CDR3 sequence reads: CASSLDPPDRWDTQYF. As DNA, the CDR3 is TGTGCCAGCAGCTTAGACCCTCCGGACCGATGGGATACGCAGTATTTT. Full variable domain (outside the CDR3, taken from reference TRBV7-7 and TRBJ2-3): GAGVSQSPRYKVTKRGQDVTLRCDPISSHATLYWYQQALGQGPEFLTYFNYEAQPDKSGLPSDRFSAERPEGSISTLTIQRTEQRDSAMYRCASSLDPPDRWDTQYFGPGTRLTVL.

This CDR3 reads CATSRDGKGQANTGELFF. CDR3 coding DNA: TGTGCCACCAGCAGAGATGGGAAGGGACAGGCGAACACCGGGGAGCTGTTTTTT. This sequence joins TRBV15 and TRBJ2-2, with TRBD1 identical over 8 bases. CDR3 length: 18 residues. Germline V gene data show CDR1 as LNHNV and CDR2 as YYDKDF (reference sequence). The J segment lost 0 bases and the V segment lost 0 bases, leaving 6 bases of the junction unmatched.

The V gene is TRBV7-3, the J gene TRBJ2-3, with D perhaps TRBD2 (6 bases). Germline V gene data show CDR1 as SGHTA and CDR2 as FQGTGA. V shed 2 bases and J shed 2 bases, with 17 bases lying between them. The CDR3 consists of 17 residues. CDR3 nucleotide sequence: TGTGCCAGCAGCTTAGGTTCACGGGGGACCTACACAGATACGCAGTATTTT. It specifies CASSLGSRGTYTDTQYF.

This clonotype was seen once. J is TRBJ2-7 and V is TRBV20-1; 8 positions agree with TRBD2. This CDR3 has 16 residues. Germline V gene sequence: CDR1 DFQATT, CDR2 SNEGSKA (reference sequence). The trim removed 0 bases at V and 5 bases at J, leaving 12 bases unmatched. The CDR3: CSARELPSGSYDEQYF. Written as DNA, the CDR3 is TGCAGTGCTAGAGAGCTACCAAGCGGGAGCTACGACGAGCAGTACTTC.

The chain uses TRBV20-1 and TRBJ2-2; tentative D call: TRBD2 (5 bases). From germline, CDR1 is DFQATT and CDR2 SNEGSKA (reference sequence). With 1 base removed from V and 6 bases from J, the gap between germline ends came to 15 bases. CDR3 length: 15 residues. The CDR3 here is CSARGLLTVPGELFF. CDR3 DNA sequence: TGCAGTGCTAGAGGACTACTTACTGTTCCCGGGGAGCTGTTTTTT.

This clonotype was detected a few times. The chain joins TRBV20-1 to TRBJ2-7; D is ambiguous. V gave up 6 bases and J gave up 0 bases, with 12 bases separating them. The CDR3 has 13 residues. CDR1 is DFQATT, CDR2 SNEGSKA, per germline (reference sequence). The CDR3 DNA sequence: TGCAGTGCGAGACGGCCAAGCTCCTACGAGCAGTACTTC. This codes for CSARRPSSYEQYF.

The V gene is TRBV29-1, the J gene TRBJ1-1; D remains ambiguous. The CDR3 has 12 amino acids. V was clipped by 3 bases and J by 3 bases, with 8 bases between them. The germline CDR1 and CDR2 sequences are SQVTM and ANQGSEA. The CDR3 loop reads CSVESRHTEAFF. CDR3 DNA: TGCAGCGTTGAGTCACGGCACACTGAAGCTTTCTTT.

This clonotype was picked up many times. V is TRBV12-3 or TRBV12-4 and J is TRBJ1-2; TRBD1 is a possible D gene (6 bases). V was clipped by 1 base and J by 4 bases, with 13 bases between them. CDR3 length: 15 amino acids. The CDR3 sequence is CASSLGAGALYGYTF. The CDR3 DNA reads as TGTGCCAGCAGTTTAGGGGCAGGGGCTCTCTATGGCTACACCTTC.

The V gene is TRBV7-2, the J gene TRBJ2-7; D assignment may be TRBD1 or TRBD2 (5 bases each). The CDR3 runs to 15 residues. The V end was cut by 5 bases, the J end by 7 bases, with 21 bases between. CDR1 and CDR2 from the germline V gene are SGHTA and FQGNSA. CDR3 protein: CASSPGLGTRKEQYF. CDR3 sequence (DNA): TGTGCCAGCAGCCCCGGCCTGGGGACGCGAAAGGAGCAGTACTTC.

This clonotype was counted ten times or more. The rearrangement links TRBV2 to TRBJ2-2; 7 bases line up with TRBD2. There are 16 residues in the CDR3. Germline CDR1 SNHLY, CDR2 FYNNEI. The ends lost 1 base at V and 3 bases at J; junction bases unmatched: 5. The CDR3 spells CASSEEAGEDTGELFF. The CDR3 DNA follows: TGTGCCAGCAGTGAAGAGGCGGGAGAGGACACCGGGGAGCTGTTTTTT. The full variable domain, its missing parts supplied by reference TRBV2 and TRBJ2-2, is EPEVTQTPSHQVTQMGQEVILRCVPISNHLYFYWYRQILGQKVEFLVSFYNNEISEKSEIFDDQFSVERPDGSNFTLKIRSTKLEDSAMYFCASSEEAGEDTGELFFGEGSRLTVL.

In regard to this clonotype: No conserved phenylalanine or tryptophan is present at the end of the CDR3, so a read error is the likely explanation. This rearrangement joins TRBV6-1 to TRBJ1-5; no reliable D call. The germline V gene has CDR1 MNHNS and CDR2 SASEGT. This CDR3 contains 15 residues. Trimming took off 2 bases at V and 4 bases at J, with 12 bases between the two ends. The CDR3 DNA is TGTGCCAGCAGTGAAAAGCGGTCAGTAAATCAGCCCCAGCATTCT. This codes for CASSEKRSVNQPQHS.

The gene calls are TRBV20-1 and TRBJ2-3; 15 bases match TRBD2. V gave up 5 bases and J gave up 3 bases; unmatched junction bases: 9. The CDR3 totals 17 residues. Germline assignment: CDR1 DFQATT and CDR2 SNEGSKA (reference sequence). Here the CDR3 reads CSARGLAGGFVTDTQYF. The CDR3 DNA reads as TGCAGTGCTCGGGGACTAGCGGGGGGATTTGTGACAGATACGCAGTATTTT.

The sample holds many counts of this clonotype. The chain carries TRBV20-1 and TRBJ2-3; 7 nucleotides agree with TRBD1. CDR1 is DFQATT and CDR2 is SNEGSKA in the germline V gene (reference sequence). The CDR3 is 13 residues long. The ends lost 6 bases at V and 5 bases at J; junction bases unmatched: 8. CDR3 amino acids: CSARDRLLDTQYF. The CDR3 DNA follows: TGCAGTGCAAGGGACAGATTACTAGATACGCAGTATTTT.

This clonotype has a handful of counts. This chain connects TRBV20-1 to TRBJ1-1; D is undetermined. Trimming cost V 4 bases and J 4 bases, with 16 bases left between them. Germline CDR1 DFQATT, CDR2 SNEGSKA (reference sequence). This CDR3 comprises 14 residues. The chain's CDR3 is CSAKSARPFTEAFF. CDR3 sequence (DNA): TGCAGTGCTAAGTCGGCTAGGCCGTTCACTGAAGCTTTCTTT.